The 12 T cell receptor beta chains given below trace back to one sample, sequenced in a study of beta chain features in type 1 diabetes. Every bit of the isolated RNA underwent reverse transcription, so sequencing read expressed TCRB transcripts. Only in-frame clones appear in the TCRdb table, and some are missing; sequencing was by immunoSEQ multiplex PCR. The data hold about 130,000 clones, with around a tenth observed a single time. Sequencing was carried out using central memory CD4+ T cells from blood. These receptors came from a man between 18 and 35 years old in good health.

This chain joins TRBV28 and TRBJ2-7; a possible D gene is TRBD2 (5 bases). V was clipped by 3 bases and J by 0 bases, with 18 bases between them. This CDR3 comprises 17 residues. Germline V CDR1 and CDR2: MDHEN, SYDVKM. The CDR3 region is CASSFSPRTDFSYEQYF. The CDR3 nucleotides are TGTGCCAGCAGTTTTAGCCCAAGGACGGACTTCTCCTACGAGCAGTACTTC. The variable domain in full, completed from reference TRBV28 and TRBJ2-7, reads DVKVTQSSRYLVKRTGEKVFLECVQDMDHENMFWYRQDPGLGLRLIYFSYDVKMKEKGDIPEGYSVSREKKERFSLILESASTNQTSMYLCASSFSPRTDFSYEQYFGPGTRLTVT.

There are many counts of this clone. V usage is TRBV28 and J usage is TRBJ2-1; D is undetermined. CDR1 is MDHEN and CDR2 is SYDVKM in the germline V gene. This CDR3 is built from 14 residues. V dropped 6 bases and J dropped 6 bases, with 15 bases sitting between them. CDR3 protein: CASSQVRRSNEQFF. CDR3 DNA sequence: TGTGCCAGCAGCCAAGTTAGAAGAAGCAATGAGCAGTTCTTC.

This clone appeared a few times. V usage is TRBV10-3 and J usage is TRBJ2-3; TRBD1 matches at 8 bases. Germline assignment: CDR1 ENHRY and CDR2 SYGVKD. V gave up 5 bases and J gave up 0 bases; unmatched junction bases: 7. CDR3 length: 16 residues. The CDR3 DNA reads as TGTGCCATCAGTAAGACAGGGGATCTTAGCACAGATACGCAGTATTTT. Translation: CAISKTGDLSTDTQYF.

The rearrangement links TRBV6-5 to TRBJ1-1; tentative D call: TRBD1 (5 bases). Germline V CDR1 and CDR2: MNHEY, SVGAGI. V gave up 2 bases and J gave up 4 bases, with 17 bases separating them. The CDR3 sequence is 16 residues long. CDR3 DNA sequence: TGTGCCAGCAGTTACGGGGGGAGTGTTATATTCACTGAAGCTTTCTTT. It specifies CASSYGGSVIFTEAFF.

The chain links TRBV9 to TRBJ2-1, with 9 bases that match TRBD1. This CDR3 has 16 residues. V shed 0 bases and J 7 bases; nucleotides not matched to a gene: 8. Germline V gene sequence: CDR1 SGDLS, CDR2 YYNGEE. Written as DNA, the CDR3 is TGTGCCAGCAGCGTAGGTGTACAGGGGGCGTGGAATGAGCAGTTCTTC. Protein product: CASSVGVQGAWNEQFF.

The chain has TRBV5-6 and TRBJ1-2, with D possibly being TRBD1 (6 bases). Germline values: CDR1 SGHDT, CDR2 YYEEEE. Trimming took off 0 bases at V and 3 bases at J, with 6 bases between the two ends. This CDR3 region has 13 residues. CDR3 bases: TGTGCCAGCAGCTTGGCAGGGGACTATGGCTACACCTTC. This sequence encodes CASSLAGDYGYTF.

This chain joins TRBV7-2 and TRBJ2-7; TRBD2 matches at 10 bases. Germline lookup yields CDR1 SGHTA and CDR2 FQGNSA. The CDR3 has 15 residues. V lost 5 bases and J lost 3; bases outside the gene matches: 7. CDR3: CASSRVAGGLYEQYF. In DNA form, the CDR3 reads TGTGCCAGCAGCAGGGTAGCGGGGGGCCTCTACGAGCAGTACTTC.

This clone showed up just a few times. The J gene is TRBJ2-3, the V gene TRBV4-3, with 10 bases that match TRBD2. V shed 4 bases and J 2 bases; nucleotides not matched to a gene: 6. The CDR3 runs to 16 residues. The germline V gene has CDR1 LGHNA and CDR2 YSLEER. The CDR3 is CASSRWSGGVTDTQYF. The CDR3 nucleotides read TGCGCCAGCAGCCGTTGGAGCGGGGGGGTCACAGATACGCAGTATTTT.

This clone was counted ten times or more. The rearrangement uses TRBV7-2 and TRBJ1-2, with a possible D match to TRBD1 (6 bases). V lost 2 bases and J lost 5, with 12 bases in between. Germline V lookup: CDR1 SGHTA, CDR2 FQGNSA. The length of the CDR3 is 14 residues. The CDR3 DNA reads TGTGCCAGCAGCTTACGGGGGGCAGCTTATGGCTACACCTTC. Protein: CASSLRGAAYGYTF.

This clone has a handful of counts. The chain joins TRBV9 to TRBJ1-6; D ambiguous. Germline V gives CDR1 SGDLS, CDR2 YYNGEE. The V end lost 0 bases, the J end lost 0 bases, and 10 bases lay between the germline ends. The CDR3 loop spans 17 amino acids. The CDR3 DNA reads TGTGCCAGCAGCGTAGCCTCAGACTCCTCCTATAATTCACCCCTCCACTTT. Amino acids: CASSVASDSSYNSPLHF.

The CDR3 loop is CASSLRGNIYNEQFF. Here the CDR3 DNA reads TGTGCCAGCAGCTTGCGGGGAAACATCTACAATGAGCAGTTCTTC. The V gene is TRBV11-1, the J gene TRBJ2-1, with D possibly TRBD2 on 6 matching bases. Trimming cost V 3 bases and J 3 bases, with 12 bases left between them. Germline CDR1 is SGHAT and CDR2 is FQDESV (reference sequence). The CDR3 is made up of 15 amino acids.

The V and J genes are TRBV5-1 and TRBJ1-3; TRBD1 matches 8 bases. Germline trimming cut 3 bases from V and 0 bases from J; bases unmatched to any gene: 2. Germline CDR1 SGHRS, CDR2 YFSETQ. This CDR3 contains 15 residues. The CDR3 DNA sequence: TGCGCCAGCAGCTCGACAGGGGACTCTGGAAACACCATATATTTT. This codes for CASSSTGDSGNTIYF.